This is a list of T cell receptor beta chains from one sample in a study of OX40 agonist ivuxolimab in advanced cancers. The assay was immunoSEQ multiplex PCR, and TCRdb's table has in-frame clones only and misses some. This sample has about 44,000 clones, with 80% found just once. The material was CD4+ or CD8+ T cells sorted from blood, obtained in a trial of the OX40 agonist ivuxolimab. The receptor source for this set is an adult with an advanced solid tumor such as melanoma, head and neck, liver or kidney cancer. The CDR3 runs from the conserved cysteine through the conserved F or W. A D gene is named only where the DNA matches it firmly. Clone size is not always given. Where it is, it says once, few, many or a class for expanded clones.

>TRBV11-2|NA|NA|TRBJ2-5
CASSLDKGVGKTQYF
TGTGCCAGCAGCTTAGACAAGGGAGTTGGGAAGACCCAGTACTTC
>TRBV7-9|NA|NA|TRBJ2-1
CASSLVGVVNEQFF
TGTGCCAGCAGCTTAGTCGGGGTAGTGAATGAGCAGTTCTTC
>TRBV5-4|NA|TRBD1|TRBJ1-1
CASRYPQGANTEAFF
TGTGCCAGCCGATACCCACAGGGGGCGAACACTGAAGCTTTCTTT
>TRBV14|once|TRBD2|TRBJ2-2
CASSPSGPASGELFF
TGTGCCAGCAGCCCTAGCGGGCCGGCATCCGGGGAGCTGTTTTTT
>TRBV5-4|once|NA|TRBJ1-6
CASSLETFGSPLHF
TGTGCCAGCAGCTTGGAGACTTTTGGATCACCCCTCCACTTT
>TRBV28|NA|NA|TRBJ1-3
CASSPAGSGNTIYF
TGTGCCAGCTCACCCGCAGGGTCTGGAAACACCATATATTTT
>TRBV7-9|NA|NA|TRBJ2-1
CASSPKVLGRGEQFF
TGTGCCAGCAGCCCCAAAGTCCTGGGTAGAGGTGAGCAGTTCTTC
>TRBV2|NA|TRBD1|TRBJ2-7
CASRAGTGFSYEQYF
TGTGCCAGCAGGGCGGGGACAGGGTTCTCCTACGAGCAGTACTTC
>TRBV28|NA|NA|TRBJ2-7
CASTSPGAGNYEQYF
TGTGCCAGCACCTCCCCCGGTGCAGGGAATTACGAGCAGTACTTC
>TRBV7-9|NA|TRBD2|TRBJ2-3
CASSLALAGVKYF
TGTGCCAGCAGCTTAGCTTTAGCGGGAGTAAAGTATTTT
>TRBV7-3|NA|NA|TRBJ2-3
CASASGGAGTDTQYF
TGTGCCAGCGCATCTGGCGGAGCCGGCACAGATACGCAGTATTTT
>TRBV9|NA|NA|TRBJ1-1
CASSGIPGLGEAFF
TGTGCCAGCAGCGGAATACCGGGTCTTGGTGAAGCTTTCTTT
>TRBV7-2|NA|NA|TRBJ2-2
CASSLFGQDYTGELFF
TGTGCCAGCAGCTTATTCGGGCAGGACTACACCGGGGAGCTGTTTTTT
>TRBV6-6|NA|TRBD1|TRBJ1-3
CASSSTGGSMNTIYF
TGTGCCAGCAGTTCGACAGGGGGCAGTATGAACACCATATATTTT
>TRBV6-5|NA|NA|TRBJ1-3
CASGEAGNTIYF
TGTGCCAGCGGGGAGGCAGGAAACACCATATATTTT
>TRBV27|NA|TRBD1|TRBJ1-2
CASSSGTAYGYTF
TGTGCCAGCAGTTCCGGGACAGCCTATGGCTACACCTTC
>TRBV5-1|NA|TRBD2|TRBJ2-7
CASSLGSGGYYEQYF
TGCGCCAGCAGCTTGGGTAGCGGGGGGTACTACGAGCAGTACTTC
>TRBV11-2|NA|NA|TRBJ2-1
CASHAGPYNEQFF
TGTGCCAGCCACGCTGGGCCCTACAATGAGCAGTTCTTC
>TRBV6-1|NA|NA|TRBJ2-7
CASQAAREDEQYF
TGTGCCAGCCAGGCGGCCAGGGAGGACGAGCAGTACTTC
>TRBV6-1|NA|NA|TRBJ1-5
CASRGQTTLWPQHF
TGTGCCAGCAGAGGACAAACGACACTTTGGCCCCAGCATTTT
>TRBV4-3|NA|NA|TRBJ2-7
CASSQDLAGVTYEQYF
TGCGCCAGCAGCCAAGATTTGGCAGGGGTAACCTACGAGCAGTACTTC
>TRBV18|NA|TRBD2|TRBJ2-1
CASSPPAGVDNEQFF
TGTGCCAGCTCACCACCAGCGGGGGTGGACAATGAGCAGTTCTTC
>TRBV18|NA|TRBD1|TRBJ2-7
CASSPGTQGAEQYF
TGTGCCAGCTCACCAGGGACTCAGGGGGCCGAGCAGTACTTC
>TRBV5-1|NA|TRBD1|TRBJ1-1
CASSLDRGGTEAFF
TGCGCCAGCAGCTTGGACAGGGGAGGCACTGAAGCTTTCTTT
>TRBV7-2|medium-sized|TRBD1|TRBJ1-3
CASSFGTGKGNTIYF
TGTGCCAGCAGCTTCGGGACAGGGAAAGGAAACACCATATATTTT
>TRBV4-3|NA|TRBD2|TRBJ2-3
CASSPEFSGRGTDTQYF
TGCGCCAGCAGCCCCGAGTTTAGCGGGAGAGGGACAGATACGCAGTATTTT
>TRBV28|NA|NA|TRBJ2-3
CASSLPGTDTQYF
TGTGCCAGCAGTCTGCCAGGGACAGATACGCAGTATTTT
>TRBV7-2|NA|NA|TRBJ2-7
CASSLGRPDTYEQYF
TGTGCCAGCAGCTTAGGCAGGCCCGACACCTACGAGCAGTACTTC
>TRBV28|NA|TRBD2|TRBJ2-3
CASKGGAIGTDTQYF
TGTGCCAGCAAGGGAGGGGCTATCGGCACAGATACGCAGTATTTT
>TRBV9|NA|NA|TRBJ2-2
CASSVTNTGELFF
TGTGCCAGCAGCGTCACGAACACCGGGGAGCTGTTTTTT
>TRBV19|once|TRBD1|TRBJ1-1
CASSIKQGATEAFF
TGTGCCAGTAGTATTAAACAGGGGGCCACTGAAGCTTTCTTT
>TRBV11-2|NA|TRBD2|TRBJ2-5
CASSLGAGGTETQYF
TGTGCCAGCAGCTTAGGAGCGGGAGGGACAGAGACCCAGTACTTC
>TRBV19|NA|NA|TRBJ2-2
CASSVGGSTGTGELFF
TGTGCCAGTAGTGTCGGCGGCAGTACCGGCACCGGGGAGCTGTTTTTT
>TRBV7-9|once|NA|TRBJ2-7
CASSFPGPAYEQYF
TGTGCCAGCAGCTTCCCGGGACCCGCCTACGAGCAGTACTTC
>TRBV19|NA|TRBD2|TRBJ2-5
CASSKGLAGGQETQYF
TGTGCCAGTAGTAAAGGACTAGCGGGAGGACAAGAGACCCAGTACTTC
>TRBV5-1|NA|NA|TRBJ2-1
CASRDTGYNEQFF
TGCGCCAGCAGGGACACAGGGTACAATGAGCAGTTCTTC
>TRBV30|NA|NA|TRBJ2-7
CAWSEASYSYEQYF
TGTGCCTGGAGTGAGGCATCATACTCCTACGAGCAGTACTTC
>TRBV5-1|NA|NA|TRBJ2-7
CASSLVGSHEQYF
TGCGCCAGCAGCTTGGTCGGGAGTCACGAGCAGTACTTC
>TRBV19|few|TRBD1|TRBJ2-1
CATDDRGLSNEQFF
TGTGCCACCGATGACAGGGGGCTGTCCAATGAGCAGTTCTTC
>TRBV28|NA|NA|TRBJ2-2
CASSSWGGGELFF
TGTGCCAGCAGCTCATGGGGTGGCGGGGAGCTGTTTTTT
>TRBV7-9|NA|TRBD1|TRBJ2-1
CATRPRGSSYNEQFF
TGTGCCACCCGTCCCAGGGGGTCGTCCTACAATGAGCAGTTCTTC
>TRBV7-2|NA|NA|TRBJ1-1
CASSLVRGNTEAFF
TGTGCCAGCAGCTTAGTTAGAGGTAACACTGAAGCTTTCTTT
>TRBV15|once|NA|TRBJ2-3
CATSSRGDTQYF
TGTGCCACCAGCAGCCGGGGGGATACGCAGTATTTT
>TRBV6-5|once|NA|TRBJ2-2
CASRDGAGELFF
TGTGCCAGCAGGGACGGCGCCGGGGAGCTGTTTTTT
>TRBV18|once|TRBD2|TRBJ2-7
CASSPLGLAAGGEQYF
TGTGCCAGCTCACCCCTGGGACTAGCGGCCGGGGGGGAGCAGTACTTC
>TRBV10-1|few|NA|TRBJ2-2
CASRGTGELFF
TGCGCCAGCAGGGGCACCGGGGAGCTGTTTTTT
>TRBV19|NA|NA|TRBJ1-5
CASTQPRFGDSNQPQHF
TGTGCCAGTACCCAACCTCGATTCGGAGATAGCAATCAGCCCCAGCATTTT
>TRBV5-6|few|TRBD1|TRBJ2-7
CASKLDRGLDLTYEQYF
TGTGCCAGCAAGTTGGACAGGGGATTAGACCTTACCTACGAGCAGTACTTC
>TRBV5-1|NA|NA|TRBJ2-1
CASSLASNSYNEQFF
TGCGCCAGCAGCTTGGCGTCTAACTCCTACAATGAGCAGTTCTTC
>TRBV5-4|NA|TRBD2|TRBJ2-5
CASSLPSGKAETQYF
TGTGCCAGCAGCTTACCTAGCGGGAAGGCAGAGACCCAGTACTTC
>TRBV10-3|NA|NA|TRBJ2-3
CAISERVGDLADTQYF
TGTGCCATCAGTGAGCGGGTTGGAGACTTAGCAGATACGCAGTATTTT
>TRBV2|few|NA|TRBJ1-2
CATQKTGAYGYTF
TGTGCCACCCAAAAGACCGGTGCTTATGGCTACACCTTC
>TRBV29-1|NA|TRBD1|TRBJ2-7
CSAAGQGRNEQYF
TGCAGCGCTGCCGGACAGGGGAGAAACGAGCAGTACTTC
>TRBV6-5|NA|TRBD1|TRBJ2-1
CASSSLDRLRSNEQFF
TGTGCCAGCAGTTCCCTGGACAGGCTCCGCAGCAATGAGCAGTTCTTC
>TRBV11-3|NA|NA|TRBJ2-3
CASSLGGTTDTQYF
TGTGCCAGCAGCTTAGGCGGCACCACAGATACGCAGTATTTT
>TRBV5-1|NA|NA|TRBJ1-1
CASSLETGAPTEAFF
TGCGCCAGCAGCTTGGAGACAGGTGCCCCCACTGAAGCTTTCTTT
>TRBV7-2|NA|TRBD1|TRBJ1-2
CASSLYPGTGDGYTF
TGTGCCAGCAGCCTATACCCCGGGACAGGTGACGGCTACACCTTC